These 9 T cell receptor beta chains share one sample of origin, sequenced in a study of T cell clonotyping in hematopoietic cell transplantation. Measured with immunoSEQ multiplex PCR; TCRdb has only the in-frame clones, and not every one. The data contain about 36,000 clones, 80% to 90% of them singletons. The sample taken for sequencing was peripheral blood mononuclear cells. The receptors originated from a woman aged 40 to 49 in good health. Some clones in this sample may be carry-over from other donors' samples.

The chain employs TRBV29-1 and TRBJ2-2; D call uncertain. V lost 7 bases and J 0 bases, leaving 15 bases between the germline ends. Germline CDR1 and CDR2: SQVTM and ANQGSEA. This CDR3 contains 15 residues. CDR3 amino acids: CSAVQGSSNTGELFF. The CDR3 nucleotides are TGCAGCGCAGTCCAAGGAAGTTCGAACACCGGGGAGCTGTTTTTT.

This chain connects TRBV7-8 to TRBJ2-1; a weak D match, TRBD1 (6 bases). CDR3 length: 14 amino acids. Trimming stripped 1 base from V and 9 bases from J, with 13 bases between. CDR1 and CDR2 (germline): SGHVS, FQNEAQ. The CDR3 nucleotides are TGTGCCAGCAGCTTAGTATCAGGGGCAGGTGAGCAGTTCTTC. Encoded protein: CASSLVSGAGEQFF.

The chain links TRBV28 to TRBJ1-1, with D hard to call. V lost 3 bases, J lost 10 bases, and 9 bases lay in between. The CDR3 contains 11 residues. CDR1 is MDHEN and CDR2 is SYDVKM in the germline V gene. The CDR3 here is CASSFPTRAFF. CDR3 nucleotide sequence: TGTGCCAGCAGTTTCCCGACGAGAGCTTTCTTT.

This clone was seen only a few times. The chain is built from TRBV6-1 and TRBJ1-5; the D gene is possibly TRBD1 (5 bases). Between the trimmed V and J ends, which lost 10 bases and 0 bases, there was a span of 16 bases. Germline loops: CDR1 MNHNS, CDR2 SASEGT. This CDR3 contains 15 residues. The CDR3 reads CATGLGGFSNQPQHF. The CDR3 nucleotides are TGTGCCACTGGTCTCGGGGGGTTTAGCAATCAGCCCCAGCATTTT.

The CDR3 DNA reads TGTGCCAGCAGCTTCCGGACCGGGACTAGGGACCACAATGAGCAGTTCTTC. It codes for CASSFRTGTRDHNEQFF. V is TRBV13 and J is TRBJ2-1, with 8 positions matching TRBD2. J was trimmed by 5 bases and V by 3 bases; bases with no gene match: 12. Germline CDR1 reads PRHDT; CDR2 reads FYEKMQ (reference sequence). This CDR3 region has 17 residues.

This chain's CDR3 is CASSRGGSGEQFF. In nucleotides, the CDR3 is TGCGCCAGCTCCCGGGGGGGGAGTGGGGAGCAGTTCTTC. The chain uses TRBV5-1 and TRBJ2-1; 8 bases agree with TRBD2. CDR1 and CDR2 (germline): SGHRS, YFSETQ. With 7 bases clipped from V and 10 bases from J, the junction kept 10 bases outside the gene matches. The CDR3 spans 13 residues.

The V and J genes are TRBV18 and TRBJ1-3; the D is unclear. Trimming left V 0 bases short and J 0 bases short, with 9 bases between. CDR1 is KGHSH and CDR2 is LQKENI in the germline V gene. This CDR3 has 16 residues. The CDR3 reads CASSPPTTSSGNTIYF. The CDR3, as DNA: TGTGCCAGCTCACCACCGACAACAAGCTCTGGAAACACCATATATTTT. The complete variable domain, with remaining parts taken from reference TRBV18 and TRBJ1-3, reads NAGVMQNPRHLVRRRGQEARLRCSPMKGHSHVYWYRQLPEEGLKFMVYLQKENIIDESGMPKERFSAEFPKEGPSILRIQQVVRGDSAAYFCASSPPTTSSGNTIYFGEGSWLTVV.

The chain couples TRBV5-1 to TRBJ1-1; D perhaps matches TRBD1 (6 bases). V was cut by 0 bases and J by 4 bases, with 16 bases left in between. CDR3 length: 16 amino acids. Germline lookup yields CDR1 SGHRS and CDR2 YFSETQ. The CDR3 here is CASSLAGLSRGTEAFF. The CDR3 DNA reads as TGCGCCAGCAGCTTGGCCGGTCTAAGCAGGGGCACTGAAGCTTTCTTT.

The chain joins TRBV9 to TRBJ2-5, with D tentatively TRBD1 or TRBD2 (5 bases each). Looked up from germline, CDR1 is SGDLS and CDR2 is YYNGEE. Trimming stripped 0 bases from V and 5 bases from J, with 11 bases between. This CDR3 contains 14 residues. The CDR3 loop reads CASSVGGERETQYF. The CDR3 DNA follows: TGTGCCAGCAGCGTAGGAGGGGAAAGGGAGACCCAGTACTTC.